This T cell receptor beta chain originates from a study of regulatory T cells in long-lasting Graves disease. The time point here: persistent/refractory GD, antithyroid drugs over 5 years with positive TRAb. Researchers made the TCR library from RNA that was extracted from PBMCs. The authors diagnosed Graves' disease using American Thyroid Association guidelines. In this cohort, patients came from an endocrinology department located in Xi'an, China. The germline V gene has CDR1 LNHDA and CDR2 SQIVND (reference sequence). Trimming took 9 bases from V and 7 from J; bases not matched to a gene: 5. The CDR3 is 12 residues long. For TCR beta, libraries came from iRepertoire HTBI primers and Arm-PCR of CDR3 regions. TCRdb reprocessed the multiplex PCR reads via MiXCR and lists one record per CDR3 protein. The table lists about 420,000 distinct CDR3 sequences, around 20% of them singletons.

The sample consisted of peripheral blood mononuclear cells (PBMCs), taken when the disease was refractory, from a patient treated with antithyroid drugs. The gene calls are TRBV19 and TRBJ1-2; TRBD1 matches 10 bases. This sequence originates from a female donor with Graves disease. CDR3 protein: CASRDRGAGYTF. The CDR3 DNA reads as TGTGCCAGCCGGGACAGGGGTGCTGGCTACACCTTC.